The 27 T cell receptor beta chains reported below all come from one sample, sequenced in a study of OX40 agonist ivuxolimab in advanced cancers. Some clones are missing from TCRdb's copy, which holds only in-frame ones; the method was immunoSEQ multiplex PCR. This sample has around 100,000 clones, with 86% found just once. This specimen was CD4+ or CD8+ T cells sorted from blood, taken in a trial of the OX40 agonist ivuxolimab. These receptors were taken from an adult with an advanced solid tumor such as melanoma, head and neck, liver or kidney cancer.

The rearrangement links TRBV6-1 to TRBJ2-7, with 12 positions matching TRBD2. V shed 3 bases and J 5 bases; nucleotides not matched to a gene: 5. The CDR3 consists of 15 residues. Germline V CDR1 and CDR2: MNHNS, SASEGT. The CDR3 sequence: CASSDRTSGKNEQYF. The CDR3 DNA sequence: TGTGCCAGCAGTGACCGGACTAGCGGGAAAAACGAGCAGTACTTC.

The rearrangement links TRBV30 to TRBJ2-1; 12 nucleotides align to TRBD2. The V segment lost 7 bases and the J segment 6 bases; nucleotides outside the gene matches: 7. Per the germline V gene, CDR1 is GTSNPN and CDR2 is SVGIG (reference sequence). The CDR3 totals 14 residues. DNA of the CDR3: TGTGCCTCGACTAGCGGGAGTAGAGTCAATGAGCAGTTCTTC. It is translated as CASTSGSRVNEQFF.

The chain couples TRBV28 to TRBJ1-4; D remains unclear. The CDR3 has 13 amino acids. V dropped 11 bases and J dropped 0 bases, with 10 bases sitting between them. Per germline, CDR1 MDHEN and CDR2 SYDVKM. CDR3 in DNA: TGTGCCGCCGGCTTGACAACTAATGAAAAACTGTTTTTT. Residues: CAAGLTTNEKLFF.

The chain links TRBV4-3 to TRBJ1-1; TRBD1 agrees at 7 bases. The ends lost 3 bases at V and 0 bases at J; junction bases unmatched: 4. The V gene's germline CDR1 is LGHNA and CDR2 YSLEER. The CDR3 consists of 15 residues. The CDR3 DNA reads TGCGCCAGCAGCCATCCGGGACAGCTGAACACTGAAGCTTTCTTT. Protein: CASSHPGQLNTEAFF.

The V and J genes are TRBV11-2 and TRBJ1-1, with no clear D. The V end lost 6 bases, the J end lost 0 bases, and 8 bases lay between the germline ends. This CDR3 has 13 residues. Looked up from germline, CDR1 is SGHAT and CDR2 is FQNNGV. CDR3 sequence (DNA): TGTGCCAGCAGGCGAGGCCTGAACACTGAAGCTTTCTTT. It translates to CASRRGLNTEAFF.

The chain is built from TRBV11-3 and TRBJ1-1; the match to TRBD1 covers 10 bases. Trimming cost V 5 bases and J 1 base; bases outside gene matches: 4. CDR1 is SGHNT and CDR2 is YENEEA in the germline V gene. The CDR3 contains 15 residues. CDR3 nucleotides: TGTGCCAGCAGCCTGTGGACAGGGGGGAACACTGAAGCTTTCTTT. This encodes CASSLWTGGNTEAFF.

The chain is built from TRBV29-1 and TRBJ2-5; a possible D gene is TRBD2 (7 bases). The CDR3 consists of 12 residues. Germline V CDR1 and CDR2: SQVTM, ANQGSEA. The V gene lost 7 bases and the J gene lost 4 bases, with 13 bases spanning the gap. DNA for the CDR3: TGCAGCGGTGGCGGGGGCCGAGAGACCCAGTACTTC. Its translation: CSGGGGRETQYF. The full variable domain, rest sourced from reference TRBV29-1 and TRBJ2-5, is SAVISQKPSRDICQRGTSLTIQCQVDSQVTMMFWYRQQPGQSLTLIATANQGSEATYESGFVIDKFPISRPNLTFSTLTVSNMSPEDSSIYLCSGGGGRETQYFGPGTRLLVL.

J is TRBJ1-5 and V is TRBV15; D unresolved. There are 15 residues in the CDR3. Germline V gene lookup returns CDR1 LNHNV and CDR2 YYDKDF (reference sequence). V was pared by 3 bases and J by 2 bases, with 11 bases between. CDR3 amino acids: CATSREMNGNQPQHF. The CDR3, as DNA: TGTGCCACCAGCAGGGAAATGAATGGCAATCAGCCCCAGCATTTT.

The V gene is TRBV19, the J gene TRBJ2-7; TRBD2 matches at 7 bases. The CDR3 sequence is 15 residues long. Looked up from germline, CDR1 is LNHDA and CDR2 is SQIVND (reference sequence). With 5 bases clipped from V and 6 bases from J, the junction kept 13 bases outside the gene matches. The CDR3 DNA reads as TGTGCCAGTAGTCCCGACAGAGGGAGGGATGGCGAGCAGTACTTC. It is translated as CASSPDRGRDGEQYF.

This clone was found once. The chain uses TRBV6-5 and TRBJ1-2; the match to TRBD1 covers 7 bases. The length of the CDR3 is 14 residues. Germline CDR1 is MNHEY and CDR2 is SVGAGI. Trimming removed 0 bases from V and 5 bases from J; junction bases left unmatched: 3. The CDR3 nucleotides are TGTGCCAGCAGTTACTCAGCAGGGGGGTATGGCTACACCTTC. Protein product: CASSYSAGGYGYTF.

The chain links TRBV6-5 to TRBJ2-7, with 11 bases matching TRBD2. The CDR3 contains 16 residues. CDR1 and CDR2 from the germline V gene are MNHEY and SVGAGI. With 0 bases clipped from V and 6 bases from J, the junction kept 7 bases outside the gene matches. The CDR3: CASSYSISGRASEQYF. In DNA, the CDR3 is TGTGCCAGCAGTTACTCGATTAGCGGGAGGGCCTCCGAGCAGTACTTC.

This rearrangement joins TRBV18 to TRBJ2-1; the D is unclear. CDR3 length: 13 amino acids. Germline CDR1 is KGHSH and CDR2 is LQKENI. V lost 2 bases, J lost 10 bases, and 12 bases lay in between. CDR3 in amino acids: CASSPGEGTEQFF. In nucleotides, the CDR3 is TGTGCCAGCTCACCAGGAGAAGGCACCGAGCAGTTCTTC.

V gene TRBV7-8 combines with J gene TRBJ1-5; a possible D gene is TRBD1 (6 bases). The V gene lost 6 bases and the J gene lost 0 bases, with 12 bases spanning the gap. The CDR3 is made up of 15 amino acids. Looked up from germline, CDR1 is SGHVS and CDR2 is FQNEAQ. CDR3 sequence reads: CASRTGTHSNQPQHF. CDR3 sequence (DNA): TGTGCCAGCAGAACCGGGACACATAGCAATCAGCCCCAGCATTTT.

CDR3 DNA: TGTGCCAGCAGCTCCCTCTACACCGATAGCTCCTACAATGAGCAGTTCTTC. It yields the protein CASSSLYTDSSYNEQFF. The chain is built from TRBV7-9 and TRBJ2-1; the D is unclear. The V gene lost 4 bases and the J gene lost 0 bases, with 16 bases spanning the gap. This CDR3 comprises 17 residues. CDR1 is SEHNR, CDR2 FQNEAQ, per germline (reference sequence).

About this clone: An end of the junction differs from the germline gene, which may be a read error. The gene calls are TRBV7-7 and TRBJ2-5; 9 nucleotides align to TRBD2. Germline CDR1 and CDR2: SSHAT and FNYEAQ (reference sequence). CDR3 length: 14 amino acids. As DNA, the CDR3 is TGTGCTAGCAGCCCCGGGACTAGCTTAGAGACCCAGTACTTC. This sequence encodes CASSPGTSLETQYF.

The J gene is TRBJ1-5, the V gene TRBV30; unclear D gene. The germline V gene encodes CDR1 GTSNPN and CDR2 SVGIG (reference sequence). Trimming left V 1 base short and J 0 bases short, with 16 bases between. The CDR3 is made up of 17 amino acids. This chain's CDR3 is CAWSDSLISYSNQPQHF. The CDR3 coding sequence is TGTGCCTGGAGTGATTCCCTGATCTCCTATAGCAATCAGCCCCAGCATTTT.

CDR3 DNA sequence: TGTGCCACCAGCAGAGATCGGGGGGCCGAAAAACTGTTTTTT. This gives the protein CATSRDRGAEKLFF. The gene calls are TRBV15 and TRBJ1-4, with D possibly TRBD1 on 6 matching bases. The V gene's germline CDR1 is LNHNV and CDR2 YYDKDF (reference sequence). This CDR3 is 14 amino acids long. The ends were cut back, 0 bases at V and 8 bases at J, with 10 bases in the middle. The full variable domain, rest sourced from reference TRBV15 and TRBJ1-4, is DAMVIQNPRYQVTQFGKPVTLSCSQTLNHNVMYWYQQKSSQAPKLLFHYYDKDFNNEADTPDNFQSRRPNTSFCFLDIRSPGLGDTAMYLCATSRDRGAEKLFFGSGTQLSVL.

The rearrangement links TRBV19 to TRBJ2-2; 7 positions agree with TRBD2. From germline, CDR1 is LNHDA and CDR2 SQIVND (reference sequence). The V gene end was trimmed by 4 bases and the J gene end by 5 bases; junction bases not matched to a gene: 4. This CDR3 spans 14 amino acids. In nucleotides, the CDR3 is TGTGCCAGTAGTAGCGGGAGAAGTACCGGGGAGCTGTTTTTT. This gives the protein CASSSGRSTGELFF. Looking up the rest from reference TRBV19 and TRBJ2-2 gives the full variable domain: DGGITQSPKYLFRKEGQNVTLSCEQNLNHDAMYWYRQDPGQGLRLIYYSQIVNDFQKGDIAEGYSVSREKKESFPLTVTSAQKNPTAFYLCASSSGRSTGELFFGEGSRLTVL.

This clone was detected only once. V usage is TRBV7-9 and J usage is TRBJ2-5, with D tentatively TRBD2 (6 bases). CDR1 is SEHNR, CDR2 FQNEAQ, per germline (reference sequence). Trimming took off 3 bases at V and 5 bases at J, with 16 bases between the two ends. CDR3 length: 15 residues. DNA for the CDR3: TGTGCCAGCAGCTTCGGCTCGACGGCGGGGGAGACCCAGTACTTC. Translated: CASSFGSTAGETQYF.

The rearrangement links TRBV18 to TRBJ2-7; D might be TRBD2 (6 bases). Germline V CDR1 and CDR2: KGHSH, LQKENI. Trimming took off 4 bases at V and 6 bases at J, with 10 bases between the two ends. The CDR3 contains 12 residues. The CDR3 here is CASSLTRGEQYF. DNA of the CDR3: TGTGCCAGCTCACTTACGCGGGGCGAGCAGTACTTC.

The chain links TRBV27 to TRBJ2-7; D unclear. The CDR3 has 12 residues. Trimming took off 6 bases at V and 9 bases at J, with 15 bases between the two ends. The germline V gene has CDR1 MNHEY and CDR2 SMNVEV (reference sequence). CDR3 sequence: CASRDGPRRQYF. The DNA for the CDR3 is TGTGCCAGCAGGGATGGGCCAAGACGGCAGTACTTC.

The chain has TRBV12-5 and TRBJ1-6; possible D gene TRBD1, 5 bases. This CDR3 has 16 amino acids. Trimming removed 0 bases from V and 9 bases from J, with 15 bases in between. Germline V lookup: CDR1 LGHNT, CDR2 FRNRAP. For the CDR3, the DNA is TGTGCTAGTGGTTTGGTACAGCGCCAGGGTGGTTCACCCCTCCACTTT. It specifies CASGLVQRQGGSPLHF.

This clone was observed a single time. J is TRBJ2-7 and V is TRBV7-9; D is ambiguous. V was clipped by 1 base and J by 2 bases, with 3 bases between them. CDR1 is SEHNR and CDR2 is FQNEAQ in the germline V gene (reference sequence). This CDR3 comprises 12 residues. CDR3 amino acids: CASSLVTYEQYF. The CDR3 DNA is TGTGCCAGCAGCTTAGTAACCTACGAGCAGTACTTC.

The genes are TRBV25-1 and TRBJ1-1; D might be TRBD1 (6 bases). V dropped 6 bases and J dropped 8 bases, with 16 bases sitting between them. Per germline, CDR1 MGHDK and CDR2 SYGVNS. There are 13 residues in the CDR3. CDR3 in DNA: TGTGCCAGCAGAGGGGGGTGGGTTAACGAAGCTTTCTTT. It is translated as CASRGGWVNEAFF.

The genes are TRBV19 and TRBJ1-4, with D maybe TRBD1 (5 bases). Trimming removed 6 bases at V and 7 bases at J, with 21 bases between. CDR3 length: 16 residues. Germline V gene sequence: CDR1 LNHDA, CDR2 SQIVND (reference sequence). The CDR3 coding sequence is TGTGCCAGTAGGGTCGGGGGAGGACACGTCGGTGAAAAACTGTTTTTT. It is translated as CASRVGGGHVGEKLFF.

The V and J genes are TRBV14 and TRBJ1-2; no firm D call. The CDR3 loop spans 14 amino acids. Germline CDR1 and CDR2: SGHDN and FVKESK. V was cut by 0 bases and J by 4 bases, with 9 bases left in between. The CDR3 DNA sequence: TGTGCCAGCAGCCAAGACCAGGAGGCCTATGGCTACACCTTC. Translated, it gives CASSQDQEAYGYTF.

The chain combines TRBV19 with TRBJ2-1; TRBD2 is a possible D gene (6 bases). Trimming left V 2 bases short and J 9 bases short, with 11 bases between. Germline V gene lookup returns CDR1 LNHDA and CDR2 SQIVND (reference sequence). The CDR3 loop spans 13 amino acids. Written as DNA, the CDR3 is TGTGCCAGTAGTATAACTAGCAACCCTGAGCAGTTCTTC. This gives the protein CASSITSNPEQFF.